A single sample gave rise to the 10 T cell receptor beta chains below, sequenced in a study of blood T cell repertoires in COVID-19 (dated by TCRdb to the early 2020s). Library preparation was by the immunoSEQ multiplex PCR assay. The immuneACCESS repertoire file appears here via TCRdb, limited to in-frame rearrangements. These files lack a portion of the clones; in checked studies, under half of the deficit traces to unresolved V genes, and the cause of the others is not known. For this sample the table gives roughly 180,000 clones, of which roughly four fifths were detected only once. Of the sample, approximately 7.3% falls within the top ten clones. Sequencing was carried out using peripheral blood. These TCRs come from a human donor in a cohort sampled during active COVID-19.

CDR3 protein: CSVVEWNEQFF. DNA of the CDR3: TGCAGTGTGGTCGAGTGGAATGAGCAGTTCTTC. The chain carries TRBV20-1 and TRBJ2-1; D is undetermined. Germline V gene sequence: CDR1 DFQATT, CDR2 SNEGSKA (reference sequence). Trimming took off 7 bases at V and 7 bases at J, with 11 bases between the two ends. This CDR3 region has 11 residues.

The chain couples TRBV5-1 to TRBJ2-7; 7 bases match TRBD1. V dropped 3 bases and J dropped 3; count of bases not matched to a gene: 0. Germline CDR1 SGHRS, CDR2 YFSETQ. The CDR3 extends over 12 amino acids. The CDR3 loop is CASSWTGYEQYF. CDR3 in DNA: TGCGCCAGCAGCTGGACAGGCTACGAGCAGTACTTC.

The gene calls are TRBV4-1 and TRBJ2-5, with 8 bases matching TRBD1. Trimming at V came to 5 bases and at J to 4 bases, leaving 6 bases not matched to a gene. Germline CDR1 is MGHRA and CDR2 is YSYEKL. CDR3 length equals 14 residues. The CDR3 sequence: CASSRWTGTETQYF. The CDR3 DNA sequence: TGCGCCAGCAGCAGGTGGACAGGGACAGAGACCCAGTACTTC.

The chain is built from TRBV5-1 and TRBJ2-5; 8 bases are a match to TRBD2. Germline V gene data show CDR1 as SGHRS and CDR2 as YFSETQ. This CDR3 comprises 14 residues. Losses at the gene ends were 4 bases for V and 1 base for J; bases not matched to a gene: 3. In DNA, the CDR3 is TGCGCCAGCAGCGTTAGCGGGGTCCAAGAGACCCAGTACTTC. Translating gives CASSVSGVQETQYF.

This clone was detected only once. The rearrangement links TRBV5-1 to TRBJ2-1; 12 bases map to TRBD2. The V segment lost 4 bases and the J segment 0 bases; nucleotides outside the gene matches: 5. The CDR3 has 17 amino acids. Germline V gene sequence: CDR1 SGHRS, CDR2 YFSETQ. The CDR3 region has the DNA TGCGCCAGCAGCCAGACTAGCGGGGGCAGCTCCTACAATGAGCAGTTCTTC. It codes for CASSQTSGGSSYNEQFF. Full variable domain (outside the CDR3, taken from reference TRBV5-1 and TRBJ2-1): KAGVTQTPRYLIKTRGQQVTLSCSPISGHRSVSWYQQTPGQGLQFLFEYFSETQRNKGNFPGRFSGRQFSNSRSEMNVSTLELGDSALYLCASSQTSGGSSYNEQFFGPGTRLTVL.

This sequence joins TRBV5-1 and TRBJ1-1, with TRBD1 matching 7 bases. CDR3 length: 13 amino acids. Germline V gives CDR1 SGHRS, CDR2 YFSETQ. V lost 5 bases, J lost 4 bases, and 5 bases stayed unmatched. CDR3: CASRAGTATEAFF. In DNA form, the CDR3 reads TGCGCCAGCAGGGCCGGGACAGCCACTGAAGCTTTCTTT.

The chain is built from TRBV9 and TRBJ2-5; the match to TRBD2 covers 8 bases. This CDR3 region has 15 residues. CDR1 and CDR2 (germline): SGDLS, YYNGEE. After removal of 0 bases from V and 5 bases from J, the junction contained 6 bases not matched to a gene. This CDR3 is CASSVGVAGLETQYF. CDR3 in DNA: TGTGCCAGCAGCGTAGGGGTAGCGGGGCTGGAGACCCAGTACTTC.

The chain uses TRBV4-1 and TRBJ1-5; D remains ambiguous. With 3 bases removed from V and 3 bases from J, the gap between germline ends came to 9 bases. Germline V gene sequence: CDR1 MGHRA, CDR2 YSYEKL. The CDR3 consists of 14 residues. DNA for the CDR3: TGCGCCAGCAGCCAGGCGGCTTTCAATCAGCCCCAGCATTTT. Translation: CASSQAAFNQPQHF.

The V gene is TRBV7-6, the J gene TRBJ1-6; perhaps TRBD1 as D (6 bases). This CDR3 comprises 16 residues. Germline-derived CDR1 and CDR2 are SGHVS and FNYEAQ. V lost 1 base and J 4 bases, leaving 11 bases between the germline ends. The CDR3 loop is CASSLVGGIYNSPLHF. The CDR3 region has the DNA TGTGCCAGCAGCTTAGTAGGGGGAATTTATAATTCACCCCTCCACTTT.

The chain combines TRBV5-1 with TRBJ1-4; 9 bases are a match to TRBD1. The CDR3 totals 14 residues. Germline assignment: CDR1 SGHRS and CDR2 YFSETQ. Trimming removed 5 bases from V and 7 bases from J; junction bases left unmatched: 6. The CDR3: CASRGDRASEKLFF. CDR3 nucleotide sequence: TGCGCCAGCAGAGGGGACAGGGCGAGTGAAAAACTGTTTTTT. Full variable domain (missing parts from reference TRBV5-1 and TRBJ1-4): KAGVTQTPRYLIKTRGQQVTLSCSPISGHRSVSWYQQTPGQGLQFLFEYFSETQRNKGNFPGRFSGRQFSNSRSEMNVSTLELGDSALYLCASRGDRASEKLFFGSGTQLSVL.